The source of this TCR beta chain is a study of blood T cells in healthy people across ages. Overall study findings and caveats: It was the long-lived donors that had more naive CD4+ cells and higher diversity than aged donors.

Looked up from germline, CDR1 is SGHDN and CDR2 is FVKESK. The CDR3 has 16 amino acids. Trimming shortened V by 2 bases and J by 0 bases, and 14 bases separated the two germline ends. Alongside a J-beta primer mix, a sample-barcoded 5' primer served in a second PCR lasting about 7 to 11 cycles. Any given sample supplied a minimum of 2.5 million CDR3-containing paired-end reads. TCRdb passed the 5' RACE reads through MiXCR, listing each CDR3 protein once. The data show roughly 2 million distinct CDR3 sequences, approximately 50% seen once. Regarding this clonotype: Its target is not known.

The chain has TRBV14 and TRBJ2-7; tentative D call: TRBD1 (7 bases). This sequence originates from a woman aged 40 to 50 in good health. The sample comprised blood. The CDR3 DNA sequence: TGTGCCAGCAGCCAATTGTGGGGGGACAGCTCCTACGAGCAGTACTTC. It translates to CASSQLWGDSSYEQYF.